This T cell receptor (beta chain) was recovered during a study of neurological immune-mediated disorders. Each CDR3 protein gets one entry after TCRdb re-called the 5' RACE reads with MiXCR. The sample carries tens of thousands of distinct CDR3 sequences, roughly 14% recorded once. This clonotype was seen at least ten times. The CDR3 runs 14 residues. Germline V gene sequence: CDR1 DFQATT, CDR2 SNEGSKA (reference sequence). V lost 0 bases and J 12 bases, leaving 15 bases between the germline ends. The sample comprised PBMCs. J is TRBJ1-6 and V is TRBV20-1; D perhaps matches TRBD1 (6 bases). This receptor was taken from a woman between 50 and 59 years old in good health. The DNA of the CDR3 is TGCAGTGCTAGAGATCTACAGGGCGGAGAACCCCTCCACTTT. This codes for CSARDLQGGEPLHF.